The 25 T cell receptor beta chains below were found in one sample sequenced in a study of T cells in Graves' hyperthyroidism and ophthalmopathy. The investigators amplified TCR beta CDR3 regions from RNA transcripts. The TCR CDR3 was amplified in a first-round RT-PCR using the HTBI primer set. TCRdb redid the calling of the multiplex PCR reads with MiXCR, one entry per CDR3 protein. The repertoire holds roughly 650,000 distinct CDR3 sequences, approximately 15% seen once, with 2.5% to 4% in the top ten. Sequencing was done on a sample of blood. The receptors shown here come from a woman aged 35 to 49 with Graves' ophthalmopathy.

At least ten counts were recorded for this clonotype. The J gene is TRBJ1-2, the V gene TRBV28; D is uncertain. CDR3 length: 13 residues. With 5 bases removed from V and 8 bases from J, the gap between germline ends came to 15 bases. Per germline, CDR1 MDHEN and CDR2 SYDVKM. The CDR3: CASSAPNERGYTF. CDR3 sequence (DNA): TGTGCCAGCAGTGCCCCCAATGAGAGGGGCTACACCTTC.

This clonotype was counted many times. J is TRBJ2-2 and V is TRBV6-4; no reliable D call. With 0 bases removed from V and 3 bases from J, the gap between germline ends came to 5 bases. The CDR3 is 14 residues long. Germline V CDR1 and CDR2: MRHNA, SNTAGT. In DNA form, the CDR3 reads TGTGCCAGCAGTGACTCGATGGACACCGGGGAGCTGTTTTTT. The encoded protein is CASSDSMDTGELFF.

This clonotype was picked up many times. V and J are TRBV6-1 and TRBJ1-1; 8 bases align to TRBD1. V was clipped by 2 bases and J by 4 bases; unmatched bases: 9. From germline, CDR1 is MNHNS and CDR2 SASEGT. CDR3 length equals 16 residues. CDR3 bases: TGTGCCAGCAGTGAAATCGGGACAGGATTCGGCACTGAAGCTTTCTTT. Residues: CASSEIGTGFGTEAFF.

CDR3 sequence reads: CASSLGVGDEQFF. The CDR3 DNA reads TGTGCCAGCAGCTTAGGGGTTGGGGATGAGCAGTTCTTC. The V call is TRBV11-3, the J call TRBJ2-1; D not resolved. Deletions cut 1 base from V and 8 bases from J, with 9 bases between. Germline CDR1 and CDR2: SGHNT and YENEEA. The CDR3 has 13 amino acids.

This clonotype came up many times. V is TRBV28 and J is TRBJ1-5; the D gene is possibly TRBD1 (5 bases). This CDR3 has 16 amino acids. CDR1 MDHEN and CDR2 SYDVKM come from the germline V gene. Trimming took off 6 bases at V and 1 base at J, with 16 bases between the two ends. CDR3 nucleotide sequence: TGTGCCAGCAGGGTCGCGGGGACTCGCAGCAATCAGCCCCAGCATTTT. This translates into CASRVAGTRSNQPQHF.

This clonotype has ten or more counts. The gene calls are TRBV18 and TRBJ2-5; D is unclear. Germline CDR1 is KGHSH and CDR2 is LQKENI. The CDR3 has 14 residues. Trimming left V 3 bases short and J 2 bases short, with 10 bases between. In DNA form, the CDR3 reads TGTGCCAGCTCACCTTACGGACCGCAAGAGACCCAGTACTTC. Translated: CASSPYGPQETQYF.

In the case of this clonotype: The junction differs from germline at one of its ends, possibly a read error. V gene TRBV5-1 combines with J gene TRBJ2-5; 15 bases are a match to TRBD2. Germline lookup yields CDR1 SGHRS and CDR2 YFSETQ. The CDR3 has 16 amino acids. CDR3 nucleotides: TGTGCCAGCAGCGTGGGACTAGCGGGGGGACAAGAGACCCAGTACTTC. As protein: CASSVGLAGGQETQYF.

The V and J genes are TRBV10-2 and TRBJ1-6, with D perhaps TRBD1 (5 bases). Looked up from germline, CDR1 is WSHSY and CDR2 is SAAADI. The CDR3 sequence is 13 residues long. The V and J ends lost 6 bases and 6 bases respectively, with 9 bases between them. In DNA, the CDR3 is TGCGCCAGCAGGGGGACGAGTAATTCACCCCTCCACTTT. It encodes CASRGTSNSPLHF.

This clonotype was recorded many times. The chain couples TRBV7-9 to TRBJ1-2; 10 bases are a match to TRBD1. The germline V gene has CDR1 SEHNR and CDR2 FQNEAQ (reference sequence). This CDR3 comprises 16 residues. V dropped 4 bases and J dropped 6; count of bases not matched to a gene: 11. CDR3 in DNA: TGTGCCAGCAGCTCCTTCCGACAGGGGGCTAGAAATGGCTACACCTTC. Encoded protein: CASSSFRQGARNGYTF.

This chain connects TRBV25-1 to TRBJ2-3; D is ambiguous. Germline-derived CDR1 and CDR2 are MGHDK and SYGVNS. Trimming pared 5 bases from V and 0 bases from J, leaving 12 bases between. The CDR3 covers 15 residues. CDR3 in DNA: TGTGCCAGCAGTACCCGACGTGCTAGCACAGATACGCAGTATTTT. It is translated as CASSTRRASTDTQYF.

The genes are TRBV11-2 and TRBJ2-1, with TRBD2 matching over 10 bases. J gave up 11 bases and V 5 bases, and 15 bases lay outside the gene matches. Germline V gives CDR1 SGHAT, CDR2 FQNNGV. This CDR3 has 16 residues. The CDR3 DNA is TGTGCCAGCAGCCAAGTGGCTAGCGGGGGCTCAGGGAAGCAGTTCTTC. Amino acids: CASSQVASGGSGKQFF.

A note on this clonotype: At one end the junction does not follow the germline gene, possibly because of a read error. V usage is TRBV20-1 and J usage is TRBJ2-5, with 7 bases fitting TRBD1. The CDR3 totals 14 residues. The V gene's germline CDR1 is DFQATT and CDR2 SNEGSKA (reference sequence). The CDR3: CSAMGPGGVETQCF. CDR3 in DNA: TGCAGTGCTATGGGTCCAGGGGGTGTGGAGACCCAGTGCTTC.

Note on this clonotype: Since the CDR3 does not end with the conserved phenylalanine or tryptophan, this likely comes from a read error. The rearrangement joins TRBV2 to TRBJ2-7; 8 bases map to TRBD1. Germline V lookup: CDR1 SNHLY, CDR2 FYNNEI. The CDR3 runs 12 residues. The CDR3: CDSTWTGTEQYL. CDR3 bases: TGTGACAGCACCTGGACAGGGACAGAGCAGTACTTA.

In its sample, this clonotype was seen many times. The chain joins TRBV18 to TRBJ2-2, with D unclear. The CDR3 spans 15 residues. The germline CDR1 and CDR2 sequences are KGHSH and LQKENI. The germline V and J ends were trimmed by 0 bases and 0 bases, with 5 bases remaining between them. The CDR3 DNA is TGTGCCAGCTCACCACCGAGGACGAACACCGGGGAGCTGTTTTTT. This translates into CASSPPRTNTGELFF.

The rearrangement joins TRBV20-1 to TRBJ1-5; D is ambiguous. The germline V gene encodes CDR1 DFQATT and CDR2 SNEGSKA (reference sequence). This CDR3 comprises 15 residues. V was shortened by 5 bases and J by 0 bases, with 14 bases between the two germline ends. This CDR3 is CSAGGHRYSNQPQHF. The CDR3 nucleotides read TGCAGTGCTGGAGGGCACCGCTATAGCAATCAGCCCCAGCATTTT.

This clonotype was observed a handful of times. The CDR3 protein is CASSLWGGGSTDTQYF. The CDR3 bases are TGTGCCAGCAGCTTGTGGGGCGGGGGGTCCACAGATACGCAGTATTTT. The chain joins TRBV7-3 to TRBJ2-3; 8 bases fit TRBD2. The CDR3 contains 16 residues. Looked up from germline, CDR1 is SGHTA and CDR2 is FQGTGA. V lost 3 bases, J lost 2 bases, and 7 bases stayed unmatched.

This chain connects TRBV29-1 to TRBJ2-3; tentatively, D is TRBD2 (5 bases). Germline V CDR1 and CDR2: SQVTM, ANQGSEA. This CDR3 has 13 amino acids. Trimming pared 7 bases from V and 3 bases from J, leaving 14 bases between. CDR3 residues: CSARGPGTDTQYF. CDR3 in DNA: TGCAGCGCCCGAGGGCCCGGGACAGATACGCAGTATTTT.

The V gene is TRBV6-1, the J gene TRBJ2-1, with 14 bases aligning to TRBD2. The V segment lost 6 bases and the J segment 10 bases; nucleotides outside the gene matches: 8. Germline V gene lookup returns CDR1 MNHNS and CDR2 SASEGT. There are 15 residues in the CDR3. CDR3 DNA: TGTGCCAGCAGCGCCGGGACTAGCGGGAGAAGGGAGCAGTTCTTC. As protein: CASSAGTSGRREQFF.

J is TRBJ2-1 and V is TRBV7-9; D might be TRBD1 or TRBD2, each matching 7 bases. Per the germline V gene, CDR1 is SEHNR and CDR2 is FQNEAQ (reference sequence). This CDR3 is built from 13 residues. V lost 5 bases, J lost 8 bases, and 13 bases lay in between. CDR3 nucleotide sequence: TGTGCCAGCAGCCCAGGGGGGGGGTATGAGCAGTTCTTC. Amino acid sequence: CASSPGGGYEQFF.

This clonotype was recorded at least ten times. This chain connects TRBV5-1 to TRBJ2-7; 9 bases map to TRBD2. V lost 0 bases, J lost 4 bases, and 5 bases stayed unmatched. CDR1 is SGHRS and CDR2 is YFSETQ in the germline V gene. The CDR3 is 15 residues long. The CDR3: CASSLVASGKYEQYF. CDR3 DNA: TGCGCCAGCAGCTTGGTGGCTAGCGGGAAATACGAGCAGTACTTC.

This clonotype was seen more than once but under ten times. This chain joins TRBV4-1 and TRBJ2-3, with D possibly being TRBD1 (5 bases). Germline assignment: CDR1 MGHRA and CDR2 YSYEKL. Trimming left V 4 bases short and J 6 bases short, with 8 bases between. The CDR3 spans 12 residues. CDR3 region: CASSPRQDTQYF. As DNA, the CDR3 is TGCGCCAGCAGCCCTCGACAGGATACGCAGTATTTT.

This clonotype was observed many times. This rearrangement joins TRBV7-9 to TRBJ2-5; D is uncertain. CDR1 SEHNR and CDR2 FQNEAQ come from the germline V gene (reference sequence). V was pared by 3 bases and J by 5 bases, with 16 bases between. The CDR3 length is 15 residues. Here the CDR3 DNA reads TGTGCCAGCAGCTTGGGCGCGGTGGGGTGGGAGACCCAGTACTTC. It yields the protein CASSLGAVGWETQYF.

This clonotype was recorded a few times. The chain couples TRBV4-1 to TRBJ2-4, with D possibly matching TRBD2 (6 bases). The V gene lost 2 bases and the J gene lost 0 bases, with 8 bases spanning the gap. The CDR3 is 15 amino acids. Per the germline V gene, CDR1 is MGHRA and CDR2 is YSYEKL. The CDR3 bases are TGCGCCAGCAGCCAAACGGGACTAGCCAAAAACATTCAGTACTTC. Its protein product is CASSQTGLAKNIQYF.

This clonotype has a single count. It may be a read error: a sequence one base away is much more abundant. The chain joins TRBV20-1 to TRBJ1-4; D unresolved. Germline CDR1 reads DFQATT; CDR2 reads SNEGSKA (reference sequence). The CDR3 extends over 13 amino acids. V dropped 5 bases and J dropped 8 bases, with 15 bases sitting between them. The CDR3: CSAYRSGDEKLFF. In DNA form, the CDR3 reads TGCAGTGCTTACAGAAGTGGTGACGAAAAACTGTTTTTT.

The CDR3 loop reads CAWSPGKETQFF. CDR3 DNA: TGTGCCTGGAGTCCAGGGAAAGAGACCCAGTTCTTC. The chain carries TRBV30 and TRBJ2-1; tentatively, D is TRBD1 (5 bases). V lost 2 bases, J lost 13 bases, and 15 bases lay in between. CDR1 and CDR2 (germline): GTSNPN, SVGIG (reference sequence). This CDR3 spans 12 amino acids.